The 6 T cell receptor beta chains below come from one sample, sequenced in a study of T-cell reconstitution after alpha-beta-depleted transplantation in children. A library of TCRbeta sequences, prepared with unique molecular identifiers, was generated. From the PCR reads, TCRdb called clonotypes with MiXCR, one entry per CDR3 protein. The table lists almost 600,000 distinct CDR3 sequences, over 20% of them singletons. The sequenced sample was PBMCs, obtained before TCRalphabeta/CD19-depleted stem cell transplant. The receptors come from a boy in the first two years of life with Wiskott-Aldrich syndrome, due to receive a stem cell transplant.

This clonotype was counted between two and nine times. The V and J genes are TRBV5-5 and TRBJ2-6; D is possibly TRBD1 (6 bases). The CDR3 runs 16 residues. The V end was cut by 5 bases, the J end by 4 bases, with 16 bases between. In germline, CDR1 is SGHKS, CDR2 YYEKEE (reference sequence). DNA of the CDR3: TGTGCCAGCAGTGAGATCACAGGGTACGGGGCCAACGTCCTGACTTTC. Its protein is CASSEITGYGANVLTF.

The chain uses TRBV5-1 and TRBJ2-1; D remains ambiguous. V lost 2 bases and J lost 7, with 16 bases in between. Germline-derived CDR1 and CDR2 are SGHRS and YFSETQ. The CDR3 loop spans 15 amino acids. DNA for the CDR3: TGCGCCAGCAGCTTATTCACAGCGACTGCGAATGAGCAGTTCTTC. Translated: CASSLFTATANEQFF.

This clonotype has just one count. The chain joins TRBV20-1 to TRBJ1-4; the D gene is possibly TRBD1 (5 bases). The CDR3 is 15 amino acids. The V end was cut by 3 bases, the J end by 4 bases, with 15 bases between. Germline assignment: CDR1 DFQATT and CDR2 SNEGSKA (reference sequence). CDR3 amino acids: CSARRGSDYNEKLFF. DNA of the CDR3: TGCAGTGCTAGGAGGGGATCCGACTATAATGAAAAACTGTTTTTT.

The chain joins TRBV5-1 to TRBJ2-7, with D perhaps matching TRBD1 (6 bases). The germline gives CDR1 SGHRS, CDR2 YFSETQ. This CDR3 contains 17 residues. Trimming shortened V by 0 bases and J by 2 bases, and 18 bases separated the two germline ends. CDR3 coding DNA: TGCGCCAGCAGCTTGGCGGGTAGCCCGAAGGGGGCCTACGAGCAGTACTTC. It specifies CASSLAGSPKGAYEQYF.

CDR3 DNA sequence: TGTGCCAGCAGTTTACTCTACGGGAAAAATCAGCCCCAGCATTTT. This translates into CASSLLYGKNQPQHF. V usage is TRBV12-3 or TRBV12-4 and J usage is TRBJ1-5; no clear D. This CDR3 contains 15 residues. Trimming removed 2 bases from V and 4 bases from J, with 12 bases in between.

In DNA form, the CDR3 reads TGCGCCAGCAGCTTGGCCGTACAGGGTGGCGACACTGAAGCTTTCTTT. Its protein product is CASSLAVQGGDTEAFF. The chain carries TRBV5-1 and TRBJ1-1; D possibly corresponds to TRBD1 (6 bases). CDR1 is SGHRS and CDR2 is YFSETQ in the germline V gene. The CDR3 totals 16 residues. Between the trimmed V and J ends, which lost 0 bases and 3 bases, there was a span of 15 bases.